The TCR beta chain described here comes from a study of CD8 T cells in Susac syndrome. Trimming shortened V by 7 bases and J by 6 bases, and 12 bases separated the two germline ends. CDR1 LNHDA and CDR2 SQIVND come from the germline V gene (reference sequence). The CDR3 is 12 amino acids. TCR beta sequencing covered blood CD8+ and CD4+ T cells. Negative isolation yielded CD8+ and CD4+ T cells; FACS enriched TEMRA cells. RNA totalling roughly 0.45 to 1 ug underwent reverse transcription with random hexamers. An immunoSEQ multiplex PCR generated amplified TCR beta CDR3 products spanning 54 Vbeta and 13 Jbeta. TCRdb recomputed calls from the immunoSEQ multiplex PCR reads with MiXCR, one row per CDR3 protein. This table holds under 550,000 distinct CDR3 sequences, around 85% found once. This clonotype was recorded once.

The sequence derives from a human donor with multiple sclerosis. The specimen was CD8+ T cells from PBMCs. The chain recombines TRBV19 with TRBJ1-2; D is perhaps TRBD1 (6 bases). Here the CDR3 DNA reads TGTGCCAGTAATGCCGGGGGCGATGGCTACACCTTC. This translates into CASNAGGDGYTF.